These T cell receptor beta chains were read from a single sample in a study of T cell repertoires in cytomegalovirus infection. No cognate antigen is known for these TCRs. TCRdb fed the reads into MiXCR, producing one record per CDR3 protein. In the table there are some 500,000 distinct CDR3 sequences, 30% to 40% of which are singletons. The input for sequencing was cultured PBMCs, taken from culture after CMV antigen stimulation. These receptors were obtained from a human donor in good health (CMV status not recorded). Some clones in this sample may be carry-over from other donors' samples. CDR3s include the opening cysteine and the closing phenylalanine or tryptophan. Fields, in order: clone size, D gene, V gene, J gene, CDR3 DNA, CDR3 protein. A D gene is named only where the DNA matches it firmly. Some rows mark clone size as missing; the rest say once, few, many or name a class of expanded clone.

>once|TRBD1|TRBV10-3|TRBJ2-6
TGTGCCATCAGTGCTGCTAGGGGACAGGGGGCTTTCTCTGGGGCCAACGTCCTGACTTTC
CAISAARGQGAFSGANVLTF
>.|.|TRBV19|TRBJ1-1
TGTGCCAGTAGCCCTTCGGCAGGGAACACTGAAGCTTTCTTT
CASSPSAGNTEAFF
>.|.|TRBV12-3/TRBV12-4|TRBJ1-1
TGTGCCAGCAGAGCAGGGAGAGGGAACACTGAAGCTTTCTTT
CASRAGRGNTEAFF
>many|.|TRBV6-1|TRBJ1-5
TGTGCCAGCAGTCTTCCTAATCAGCCCCAGCATTTT
CASSLPNQPQHF
>few|TRBD1|TRBV4-1|TRBJ1-2
TGCGCCAGCAGCCAGGGGACAGCCCGCTATGGCTACACCTTC
CASSQGTARYGYTF
>.|TRBD2|TRBV14|TRBJ2-2
TGTGCCAGCAGCCAAGATTTTGGCACTAGCGGGAGGACCGGGGAGCTGTTTTTT
CASSQDFGTSGRTGELFF
>.|TRBD1|TRBV6-2/TRBV6-3|TRBJ2-5
TGTGCCAGCAGTTTAACAGGGGGCTGGTACCAAGAGACCCAGTACTTC
CASSLTGGWYQETQYF
>.|TRBD1|TRBV7-3|TRBJ2-3
TGTGCCAGCAGCTTAGAGGGACAGGGGATCGGCACAGATACGCAGTATTTT
CASSLEGQGIGTDTQYF
>.|TRBD2|TRBV7-8|TRBJ2-3
TGTGCCAGCTCGGACCCGGCTAGCGGGAAGAGGACAGATACGCAGTATTTT
CASSDPASGKRTDTQYF
>few|TRBD2|TRBV7-3|TRBJ2-3
TGTGCCAGCAGCTTAACAGGGGCGGGAGGGGCGGCAGATACGCAGTATTTT
CASSLTGAGGAADTQYF
>few|TRBD1|TRBV7-9|TRBJ1-1
TGTGCCAGCAGCTTCACGGCAGGGGGTGGTTCGAACACTGAAGCTTTCTTT
CASSFTAGGGSNTEAFF
>.|TRBD2|TRBV11-2|TRBJ2-1
TGTGCCAGCAGCGACGGTAGCGGGGGGTACAATGAGCAGTTCTTC
CASSDGSGGYNEQFF
>few|.|TRBV7-2|TRBJ1-2
TGTGCCAGCAGCTTAGTCGGAGTTTCCTATGGCTACACCTTC
CASSLVGVSYGYTF
>.|.|TRBV7-3|TRBJ2-7
TGTGCCAGCAGCTTAATGGGGGGCCCCTTGTACGAGCAGTACTTC
CASSLMGGPLYEQYF
>.|TRBD2|TRBV7-8|TRBJ2-3
TGTGCCAGCAGCTTATTAGGCGGGAGGGTCGGAACAGATACGCAGTATTTT
CASSLLGGRVGTDTQYF
>once|.|TRBV2|TRBJ2-7
TGTGCCAGCAAGTTTTTAGGACAACTTAGTCCCTACGAGCAGTACTTC
CASKFLGQLSPYEQYF
>few|TRBD2|TRBV6-2/TRBV6-3|TRBJ2-3
TGTGCCAGCAGTTACTTAGCGGGAGCCCCAGATACGCAGTATTTT
CASSYLAGAPDTQYF
>few|.|TRBV6-5|TRBJ2-3
TGTGCCAGCAGTTACTCGGTCGCGGCTTTTAGCACAGATACGCAGTATTTT
CASSYSVAAFSTDTQYF
>.|TRBD2|TRBV7-4|TRBJ2-1
TGTGCCAGCAGACCGACTAGCGGGAGTAGCTATGAGCAGTTCTTC
CASRPTSGSSYEQFF
>.|TRBD1|TRBV6-5|TRBJ2-7
TGTGCCAGCAGGACAAGACAGGGGGCTTACGAGCAGTACTTC
CASRTRQGAYEQYF
>.|.|TRBV29-1|TRBJ1-4
TGCAGCGTTGTAGGTGGAACTAATGAAAAACTGTTTTTT
CSVVGGTNEKLFF
>.|.|TRBV12-3/TRBV12-4|TRBJ2-1
TGTGCCAGCATATTAGCGCCCTTGGGCTACAATGAGCAGTTCTTC
CASILAPLGYNEQFF
>few|.|TRBV7-8|TRBJ2-3
TGTGCCAGCAGCCCGAGGGGTGGACCGGATACGCAGTATTTT
CASSPRGGPDTQYF
>.|TRBD2|TRBV20-1|TRBJ2-1
TGCAGTGCTAGAGATGCTAGCGGGAGCTCCTACAATGAGCAGTTCTTC
CSARDASGSSYNEQFF
>.|TRBD2|TRBV6-2/TRBV6-3|TRBJ2-3
TGTGCCAGCATTTCAGCGGGATGGACAGATACGCAGTATTTT
CASISAGWTDTQYF
>few|TRBD1|TRBV10-3|TRBJ1-2
TGTGCCATCAGGGAGCGATGGACAGGGGGCCTAGGCTACACCTTC
CAIRERWTGGLGYTF
>few|.|TRBV15|TRBJ2-2
TGTGCCACCAGCAGTTGGGACCCAAACACCGGGGAGCTGTTTTTT
CATSSWDPNTGELFF
>.|.|TRBV6-2/TRBV6-3|TRBJ1-1
TGTGCCAGCAGTTACTTTTTGGGGGAAACTGAAGCTTTCTTT
CASSYFLGETEAFF
>many|.|TRBV20-1|TRBJ1-4
TGCAGTGCCTTGGGCAGCGAACTGTTTTTT
CSALGSELFF